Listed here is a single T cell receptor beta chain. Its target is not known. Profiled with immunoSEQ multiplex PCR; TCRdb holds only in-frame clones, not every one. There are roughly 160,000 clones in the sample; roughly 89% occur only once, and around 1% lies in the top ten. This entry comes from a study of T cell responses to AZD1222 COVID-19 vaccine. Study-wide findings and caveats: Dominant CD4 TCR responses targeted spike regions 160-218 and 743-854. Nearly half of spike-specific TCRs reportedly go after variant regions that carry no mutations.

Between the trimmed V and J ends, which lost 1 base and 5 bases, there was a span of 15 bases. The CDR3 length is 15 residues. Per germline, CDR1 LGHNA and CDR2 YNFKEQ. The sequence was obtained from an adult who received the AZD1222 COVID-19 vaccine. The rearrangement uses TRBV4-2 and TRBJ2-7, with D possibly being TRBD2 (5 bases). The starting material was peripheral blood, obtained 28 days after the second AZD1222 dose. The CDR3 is CASSQGGANRDEQYF. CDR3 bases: TGTGCCAGCAGCCAAGGGGGAGCGAACCGGGACGAGCAGTACTTC.